This T cell receptor beta chain was captured by sequencing in a study of T cell repertoires in cytomegalovirus infection. Trimming took off 3 bases at V and 6 bases at J, with 9 bases between the two ends. Germline V gene sequence: CDR1 SQVTM, CDR2 ANQGSEA. There are 12 residues in the CDR3. TCRdb fed the reads into MiXCR, producing one record per CDR3 protein. There are approximately 910,000 distinct CDR3 sequences in the sample; about 33% occur only once, and roughly 13% lies in the top ten. With regard to this clonotype: What it recognizes is unknown.

Source: cultured CD8+ T cells from PBMCs, taken from culture after CMV antigen stimulation. The chain is built from TRBV29-1 and TRBJ2-1, with D maybe TRBD2 (6 bases). The receptor was isolated from a human donor in good health (CMV status not recorded). Some clones in this sample may be carry-over from other donors' samples. The CDR3 spells CSVDRGTNEQFF. The CDR3 bases are TGCAGCGTTGACCGGGGGACCAATGAGCAGTTCTTC.